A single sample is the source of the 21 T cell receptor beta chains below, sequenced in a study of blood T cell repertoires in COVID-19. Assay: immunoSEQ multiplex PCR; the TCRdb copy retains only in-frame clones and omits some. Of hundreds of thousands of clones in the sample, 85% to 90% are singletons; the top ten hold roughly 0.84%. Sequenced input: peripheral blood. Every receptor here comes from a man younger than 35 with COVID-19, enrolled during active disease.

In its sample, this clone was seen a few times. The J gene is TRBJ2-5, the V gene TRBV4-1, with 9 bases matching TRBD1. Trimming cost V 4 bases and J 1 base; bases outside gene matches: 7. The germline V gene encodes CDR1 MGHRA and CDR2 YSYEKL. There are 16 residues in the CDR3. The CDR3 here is CASSLRQGGGQETQYF. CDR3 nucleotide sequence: TGCGCCAGCAGCCTCCGACAGGGGGGCGGCCAAGAGACCCAGTACTTC.

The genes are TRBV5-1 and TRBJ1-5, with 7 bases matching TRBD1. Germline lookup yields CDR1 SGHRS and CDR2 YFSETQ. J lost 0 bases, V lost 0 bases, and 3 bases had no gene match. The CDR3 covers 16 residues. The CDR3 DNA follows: TGCGCCAGCAGCTTGGGGACAGGCAGTAGCAATCAGCCCCAGCATTTT. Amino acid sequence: CASSLGTGSSNQPQHF.

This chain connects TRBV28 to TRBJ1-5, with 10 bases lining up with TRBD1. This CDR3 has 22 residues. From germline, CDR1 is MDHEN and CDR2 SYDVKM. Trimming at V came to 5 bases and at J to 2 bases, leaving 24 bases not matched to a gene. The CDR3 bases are TGTGCCAGCAGTCCAAAGAGGGGGAAGACAGGGGGCATATTGGGTGGCAATCAGCCCCAGCATTTT. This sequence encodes CASSPKRGKTGGILGGNQPQHF.

Here the CDR3 reads CASNGLAVYNEQFF. CDR3 DNA: TGTGCCAGCAACGGACTAGCGGTTTACAATGAGCAGTTCTTC. V gene TRBV2 combines with J gene TRBJ2-1; TRBD2 matches 10 bases. Germline V gene lookup returns CDR1 SNHLY and CDR2 FYNNEI. V was pared by 7 bases and J by 4 bases, with 4 bases of the junction left unmatched. The length of the CDR3 is 14 residues.

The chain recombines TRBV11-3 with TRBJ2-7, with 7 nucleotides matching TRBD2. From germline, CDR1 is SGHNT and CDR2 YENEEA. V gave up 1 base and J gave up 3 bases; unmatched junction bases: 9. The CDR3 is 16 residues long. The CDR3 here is CASSLVAGGSRYEQYF. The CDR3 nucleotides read TGTGCCAGCAGCTTAGTGGCGGGCGGGAGCCGCTACGAGCAGTACTTC.

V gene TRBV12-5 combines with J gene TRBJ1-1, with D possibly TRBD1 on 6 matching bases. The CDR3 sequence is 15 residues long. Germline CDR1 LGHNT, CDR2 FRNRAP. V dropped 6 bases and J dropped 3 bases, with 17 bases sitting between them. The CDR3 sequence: CASGEDGTIHTEAFF. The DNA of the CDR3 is TGTGCTAGTGGCGAGGACGGGACAATTCACACTGAAGCTTTCTTT. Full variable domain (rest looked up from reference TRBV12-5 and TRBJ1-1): DARVTQTPRHKVTEMGQEVTMRCQPILGHNTVFWYRQTMMQGLELLAYFRNRAPLDDSGMPKDRFSAEMPDATLATLKIQPSEPRDSAVYFCASGEDGTIHTEAFFGQGTRLTVV.

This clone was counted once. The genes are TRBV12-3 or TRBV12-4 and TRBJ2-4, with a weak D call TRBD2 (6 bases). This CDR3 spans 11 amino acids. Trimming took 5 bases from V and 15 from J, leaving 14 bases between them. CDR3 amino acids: CASSRGLSMYF. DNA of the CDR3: TGTGCCAGCAGTCGCGGACTAAGTATGTACTTC.

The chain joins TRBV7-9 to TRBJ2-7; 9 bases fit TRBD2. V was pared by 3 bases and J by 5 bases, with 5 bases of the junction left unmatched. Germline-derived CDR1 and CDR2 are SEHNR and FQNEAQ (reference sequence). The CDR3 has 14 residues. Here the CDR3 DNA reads TGTGCCAGCAGCTTTCCCCTAGCGGGGAACGAGCAGTACTTC. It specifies CASSFPLAGNEQYF. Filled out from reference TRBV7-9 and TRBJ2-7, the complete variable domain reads DTGVSQNPRHKITKRGQNVTFRCDPISEHNRLYWYRQTLGQGPEFLTYFQNEAQLEKSRLLSDRFSAERPKGSFSTLEIQRTEQGDSAMYLCASSFPLAGNEQYFGPGTRLTVT.

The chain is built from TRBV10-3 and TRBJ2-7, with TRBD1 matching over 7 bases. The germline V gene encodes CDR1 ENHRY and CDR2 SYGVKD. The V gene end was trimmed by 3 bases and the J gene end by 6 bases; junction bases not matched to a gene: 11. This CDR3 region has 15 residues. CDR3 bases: TGTGCCATCAGTGATCTCCCAGGACAGGCCCCCGAGCAGTACTTC. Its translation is CAISDLPGQAPEQYF.

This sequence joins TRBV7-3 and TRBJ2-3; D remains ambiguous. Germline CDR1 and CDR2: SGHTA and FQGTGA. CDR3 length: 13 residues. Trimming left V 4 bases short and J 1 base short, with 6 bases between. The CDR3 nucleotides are TGTGCCAGCAGCTCGACTGGCACAGATACGCAGTATTTT. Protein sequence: CASSSTGTDTQYF.

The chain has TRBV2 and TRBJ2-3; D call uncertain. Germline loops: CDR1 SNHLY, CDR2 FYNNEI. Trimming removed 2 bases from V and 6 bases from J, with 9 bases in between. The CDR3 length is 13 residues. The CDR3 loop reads CASSEPSPDTQYF. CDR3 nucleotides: TGTGCCAGCAGTGAACCAAGCCCGGATACGCAGTATTTT.

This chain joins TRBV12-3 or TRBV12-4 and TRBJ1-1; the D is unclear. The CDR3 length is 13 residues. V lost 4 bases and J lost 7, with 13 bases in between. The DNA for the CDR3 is TGTGCCAGCAGTTCGGTTAACTCTGTTGAAGCTTTCTTT. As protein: CASSSVNSVEAFF.

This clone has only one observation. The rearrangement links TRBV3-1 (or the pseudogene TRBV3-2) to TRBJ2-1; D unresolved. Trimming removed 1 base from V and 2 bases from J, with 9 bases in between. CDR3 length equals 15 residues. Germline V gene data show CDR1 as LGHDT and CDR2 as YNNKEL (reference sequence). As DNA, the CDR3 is TGTGCCAGCAGCCAAGGGAGTTTTACCTACAATGAGCAGTTCTTC. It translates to CASSQGSFTYNEQFF.

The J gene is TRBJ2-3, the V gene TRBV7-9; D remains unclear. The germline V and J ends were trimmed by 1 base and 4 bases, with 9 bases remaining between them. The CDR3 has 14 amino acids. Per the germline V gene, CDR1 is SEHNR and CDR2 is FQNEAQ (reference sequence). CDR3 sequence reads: CASSLVTESDTQYF. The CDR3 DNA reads TGTGCCAGCAGCTTAGTTACAGAATCAGATACGCAGTATTTT. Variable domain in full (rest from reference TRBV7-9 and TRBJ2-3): DTGVSQNPRHKITKRGQNVTFRCDPISEHNRLYWYRQTLGQGPEFLTYFQNEAQLEKSRLLSDRFSAERPKGSFSTLEIQRTEQGDSAMYLCASSLVTESDTQYFGPGTRLTVL.

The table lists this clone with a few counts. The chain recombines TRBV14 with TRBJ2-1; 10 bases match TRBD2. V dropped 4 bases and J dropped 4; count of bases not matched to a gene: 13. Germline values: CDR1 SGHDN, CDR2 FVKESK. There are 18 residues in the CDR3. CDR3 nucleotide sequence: TGTGCCAGCAGCCTCCTTGGGACGGGACTAGCGAGATACAATGAGCAGTTCTTC. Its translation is CASSLLGTGLARYNEQFF.

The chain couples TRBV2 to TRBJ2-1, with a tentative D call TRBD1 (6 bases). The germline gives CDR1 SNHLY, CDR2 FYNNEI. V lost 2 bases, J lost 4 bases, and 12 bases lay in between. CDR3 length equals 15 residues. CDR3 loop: CASSEQGMGYNEQFF. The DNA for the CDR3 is TGTGCCAGCAGTGAACAGGGGATGGGGTACAATGAGCAGTTCTTC.

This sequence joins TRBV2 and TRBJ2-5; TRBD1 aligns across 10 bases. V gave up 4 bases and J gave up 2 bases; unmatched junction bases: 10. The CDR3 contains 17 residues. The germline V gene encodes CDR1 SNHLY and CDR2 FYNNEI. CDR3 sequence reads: CASSGDYGTGEQETQYF. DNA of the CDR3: TGTGCCAGCAGTGGTGACTACGGGACAGGGGAACAAGAGACCCAGTACTTC.

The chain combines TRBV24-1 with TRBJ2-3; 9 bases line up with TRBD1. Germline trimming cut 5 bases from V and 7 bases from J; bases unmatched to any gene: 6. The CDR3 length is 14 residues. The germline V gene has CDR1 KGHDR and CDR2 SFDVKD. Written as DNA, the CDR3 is TGTGCCACCAGTGGTACAGGGGGCCGGTATACGCAGTATTTT. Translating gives CATSGTGGRYTQYF.

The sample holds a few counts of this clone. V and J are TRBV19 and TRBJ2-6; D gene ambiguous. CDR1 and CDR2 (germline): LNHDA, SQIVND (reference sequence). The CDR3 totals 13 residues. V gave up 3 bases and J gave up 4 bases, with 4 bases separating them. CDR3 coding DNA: TGTGCCAGTAGTATTCAGGGGGCCAACGTCCTGACTTTC. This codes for CASSIQGANVLTF.

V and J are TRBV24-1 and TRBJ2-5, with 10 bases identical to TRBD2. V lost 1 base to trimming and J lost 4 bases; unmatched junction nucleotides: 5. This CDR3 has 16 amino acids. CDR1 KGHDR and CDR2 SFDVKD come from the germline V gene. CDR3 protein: CATSDFGLAGAETQYF. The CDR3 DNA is TGTGCCACCAGTGATTTCGGCCTAGCGGGAGCAGAGACCCAGTACTTC.

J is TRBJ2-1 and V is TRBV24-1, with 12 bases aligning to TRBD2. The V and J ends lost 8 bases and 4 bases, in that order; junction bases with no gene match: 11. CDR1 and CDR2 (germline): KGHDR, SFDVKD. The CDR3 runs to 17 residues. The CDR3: CATIHSSGRARYNEQFF. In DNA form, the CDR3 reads TGTGCCACCATTCACTCTAGCGGGAGGGCCCGATACAATGAGCAGTTCTTC.